This T cell receptor (beta chain) was sequenced for a study of shared clonotypes between healthy human individuals. Broader study findings: It was anticipated that sequencing depth would influence how many clonotypes donors shared. What naive subsets generally showed was a larger estimated richness than memory subsets showed. Sorted-subset sequencing was shown by rarefaction to be incomplete despite large depth.

Sequencing used immunoSEQ multiplex PCR; TCRdb keeps in-frame clones, though not all of them. The sample consists of about 92,000 clones, 60% to 75% of them appearing once. On this clone itself: Its antigen is unknown.

CDR3 length: 20 residues. The V segment lost 2 bases and the J segment 1 base; nucleotides outside the gene matches: 16. Germline CDR1 is MDHEN and CDR2 is SYDVKM. CD45RO+ cells and CCR7-negative CD45RA+ TemRA cells were combined as CD8 memory. The source of this sequence is a man aged 25 to 40 in good health. Sequencing was performed on memory CD8+ T cells sorted from blood. This sample's subset: CD45RO+ cells pooled with CCR7-negative TemRA cells. The chain couples TRBV28 to TRBJ2-2; 7 nucleotides align to TRBD2. CDR3 sequence: CASSLGYDGRSVKNTGELFF. The CDR3 DNA reads as TGTGCCAGCAGTTTAGGATATGACGGGAGGTCGGTTAAGAACACCGGGGAGCTGTTTTTT.